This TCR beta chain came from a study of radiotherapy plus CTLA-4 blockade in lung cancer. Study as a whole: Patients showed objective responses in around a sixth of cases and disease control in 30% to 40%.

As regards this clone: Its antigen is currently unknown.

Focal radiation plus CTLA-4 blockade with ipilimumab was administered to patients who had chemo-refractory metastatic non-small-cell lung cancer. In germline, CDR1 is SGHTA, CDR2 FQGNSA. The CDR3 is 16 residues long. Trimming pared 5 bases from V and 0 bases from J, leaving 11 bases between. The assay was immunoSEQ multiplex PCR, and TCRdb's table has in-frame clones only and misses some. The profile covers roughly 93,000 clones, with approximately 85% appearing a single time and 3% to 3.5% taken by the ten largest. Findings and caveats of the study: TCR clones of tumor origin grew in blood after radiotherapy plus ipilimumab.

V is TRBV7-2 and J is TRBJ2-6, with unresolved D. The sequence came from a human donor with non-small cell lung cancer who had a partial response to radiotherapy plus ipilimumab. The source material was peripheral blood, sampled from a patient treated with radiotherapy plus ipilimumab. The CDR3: CASSARVYSGANVLTF. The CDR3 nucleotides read TGTGCCAGCAGCGCTCGGGTTTACTCTGGGGCCAACGTCCTGACTTTC.